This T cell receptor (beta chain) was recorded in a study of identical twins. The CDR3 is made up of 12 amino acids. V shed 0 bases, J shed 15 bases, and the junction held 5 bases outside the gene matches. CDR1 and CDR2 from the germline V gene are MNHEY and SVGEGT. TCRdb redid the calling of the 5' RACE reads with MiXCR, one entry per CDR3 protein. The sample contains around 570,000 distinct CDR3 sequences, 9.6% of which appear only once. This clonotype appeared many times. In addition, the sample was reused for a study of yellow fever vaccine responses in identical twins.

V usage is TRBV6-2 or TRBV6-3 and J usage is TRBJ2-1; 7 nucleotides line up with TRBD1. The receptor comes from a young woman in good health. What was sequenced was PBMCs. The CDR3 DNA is TGTGCCAGCAGTTACTCGACAGGGATGGTGTTCTTC. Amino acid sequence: CASSYSTGMVFF.